Below, one T cell receptor (beta chain) is given with its context. The clone's antigen remains unknown. The record has no base qualities; no much larger clone is one base away. What the treatment or condition label conveys for this sample: in vitro stimulation with specific CMV peptide epitopes to enrich CMV-specific T cells. Trimming removed 1 base from V and 6 bases from J, leaving 9 bases between the germline ends. Inclusive of the bounding cysteine and phenylalanine, the CDR3 is 14 residues long. Only CDR3 DNA remains: 42 bases, in frame from the first base. Via the germline V gene, CDR1 is MNHNS and CDR2 SASEGT. Sequencer: Illumina HiSeq 1500. TCRdb trimmed the raw reads at Q25, called clones with MiXCR and kept productive beta chains. CDR3 protein duplicates are merged, each entry listing the most common genes and DNA. The sample data list approximately 300,000 distinct CDR3 sequences, and roughly 29% of these were observed just once. The ten largest make up about 20% of the sample.

These data are taken from a study of T cell repertoires in cytomegalovirus infection (dated by TCRdb to the late 2010s). About the investigation overall: Alongside well-studied HLA-B-restricted epitopes, the peptide stimulations were aimed at recently identified HLA-C-restricted CMV epitopes, whose presentation resists viral immunomodulation. Donor HLA type was relevant to the analysis, as public TCR beta signatures indicated carriage of CMV infection together with the matching HLA type. What the study reported, not specific to this receptor: The ex vivo response was dominated by HLA-C-restricted CMV-specific TCR beta clonotypes, and the single most frequent clonotype in two of eight donors was supplied by these HLA-C-restricted clonotypes. Carriers of CMV infection plus the relevant HLA type were discriminated by the cumulative frequency of public TCR beta family members in the study cohort and in an independent 352-donor cohort.

Recombination connected TRBV6-1 to TRBJ2-2; the D segment cannot be called with confidence. The receptor comes from a human donor in good health (CMV status not recorded). Some clones in this sample may be carry-over from other donors' samples. Sequenced here: cultured PBMCs, sampled from culture after CMV antigen stimulation. The CDR3 protein sequence reads: CASSEGPAAGELFF. The nucleotides are TGTGCCAGCAGTGAAGGGCCCGCAGCCGGGGAGCTGTTTTTT.